Following are 32 T cell receptor beta chains from one sample sequenced in a study of T cell responses to AZD1222 COVID-19 vaccine. Assay used: immunoSEQ multiplex PCR; TCRdb lists only in-frame clones, some missing. The table records 150,000 or so clones, roughly nine tenths of them present only once. The material was peripheral blood, obtained on day 0 of MenACWY control vaccination. The receptors stem from an adult in good health.

The chain is built from TRBV19 and TRBJ1-2, with D uncertain. The germline gives CDR1 LNHDA, CDR2 SQIVND (reference sequence). This CDR3 spans 15 amino acids. Trimming pared 9 bases from V and 4 bases from J, leaving 21 bases between. CDR3 region: CASCPEAVKPYGYTF. CDR3 nucleotides: TGTGCCAGCTGCCCGGAGGCAGTCAAACCCTATGGCTACACCTTC.

The rearrangement joins TRBV19 to TRBJ2-1; 7 bases are shared with TRBD2. Germline lookup yields CDR1 LNHDA and CDR2 SQIVND (reference sequence). After removal of 1 base from V and 3 bases from J, the junction contained 6 bases not matched to a gene. The CDR3 is made up of 16 amino acids. CDR3 amino acids: CASSIGNTGGYNEQFF. The DNA for the CDR3 is TGTGCCAGTAGTATAGGGAACACGGGGGGCTACAATGAGCAGTTCTTC.

The gene calls are TRBV9 and TRBJ2-5; D unclear. V lost 1 base to trimming and J lost 4 bases, with 11 bases between them. This CDR3 is 14 amino acids long. Germline V CDR1 and CDR2: SGDLS, YYNGEE. CDR3 nucleotides: TGTGCCAGCAGCGTATTCGATAGATCAGAGACCCAGTACTTC. Its translation: CASSVFDRSETQYF.

This clone was found once. The chain has TRBV28 and TRBJ1-1, with D perhaps TRBD1 (5 bases). V was clipped by 7 bases and J by 4 bases, with 19 bases between them. Germline-derived CDR1 and CDR2 are MDHEN and SYDVKM. CDR3 length: 15 amino acids. This CDR3 reads CASTFADTLSTEAFF. In DNA form, the CDR3 reads TGTGCCAGCACCTTCGCGGACACCCTTAGCACTGAAGCTTTCTTT.

In this sample, this clone turned up once. The rearrangement joins TRBV19 to TRBJ1-6; perhaps TRBD1 as D (6 bases). The CDR3 has 14 amino acids. V lost 4 bases to trimming and J lost 4 bases, with 8 bases between them. Germline loops: CDR1 LNHDA, CDR2 SQIVND (reference sequence). The CDR3 here is CASSKGGYNSPLHF. The DNA of the CDR3 is TGTGCCAGTAGTAAGGGGGGATATAATTCACCCCTCCACTTT.

The chain uses TRBV5-1 and TRBJ2-5; no clear D. This CDR3 is built from 14 residues. Trimming stripped 4 bases from V and 4 bases from J, with 14 bases between. The germline V gene encodes CDR1 SGHRS and CDR2 YFSETQ. The CDR3 DNA reads as TGCGCCAGCAGCACATCCCCTTGGGGAGAGACCCAGTACTTC. This encodes CASSTSPWGETQYF.

V gene TRBV29-1 combines with J gene TRBJ2-6, with D perhaps TRBD1 (6 bases). This CDR3 is 22 amino acids long. In germline, CDR1 is SQVTM, CDR2 ANQGSEA. The V gene lost 7 bases and the J gene lost 0 bases, with 34 bases spanning the gap. The CDR3 DNA reads TGCAGCGCCAGTGTGACTTGGTGGGGTGGCAGGGGTCAACTCTCTGGGGCCAACGTCCTGACTTTC. Its protein is CSASVTWWGGRGQLSGANVLTF. The whole variable domain, filled in from reference TRBV29-1 and TRBJ2-6, reads SAVISQKPSRDICQRGTSLTIQCQVDSQVTMMFWYRQQPGQSLTLIATANQGSEATYESGFVIDKFPISRPNLTFSTLTVSNMSPEDSSIYLCSASVTWWGGRGQLSGANVLTFGAGSRLTVL.

This chain connects TRBV6-5 to TRBJ2-1; 13 bases fit TRBD2. This CDR3 has 15 amino acids. Germline CDR1 reads MNHEY; CDR2 reads SVGAGI. After removal of 7 bases from V and 6 bases from J, the junction contained 6 bases not matched to a gene. The CDR3 loop is CASTRTSGSGNEQFF. The CDR3 DNA sequence: TGTGCCAGCACACGGACTAGCGGGAGTGGCAATGAGCAGTTCTTC.

The rearrangement links TRBV5-6 to TRBJ2-3; 11 bases are a match to TRBD2. The germline gives CDR1 SGHDT, CDR2 YYEEEE. The CDR3 runs to 17 residues. V dropped 1 base and J dropped 6; count of bases not matched to a gene: 10. CDR3 protein: CASSLPLAGVLGDTQYF. The CDR3 region has the DNA TGTGCCAGCAGCTTGCCACTAGCGGGAGTCCTAGGGGATACGCAGTATTTT. The full variable domain, its missing parts supplied by reference TRBV5-6 and TRBJ2-3, is DAGVTQSPTHLIKTRGQQVTLRCSPKSGHDTVSWYQQALGQGPQFIFQYYEEEERQRGNFPDRFSGHQFPNYSSELNVNALLLGDSALYLCASSLPLAGVLGDTQYFGPGTRLTVL.

The chain couples TRBV9 to TRBJ1-6; D call uncertain. The V end lost 3 bases, the J end lost 0 bases, and 19 bases lay between the germline ends. The germline gives CDR1 SGDLS, CDR2 YYNGEE. The CDR3 has 19 residues. The CDR3 sequence: CASSDRTGVPSSYNSPLHF. CDR3 bases: TGTGCCAGCAGCGACCGGACGGGAGTTCCGAGCTCCTATAATTCACCCCTCCACTTT.

The chain has TRBV28 and TRBJ1-2, with D possibly being TRBD1 (5 bases). The V gene lost 6 bases and the J gene lost 7 bases, with 15 bases spanning the gap. Germline V lookup: CDR1 MDHEN, CDR2 SYDVKM. The CDR3 contains 13 residues. The CDR3 nucleotides read TGTGCCAGCAGAGACAGCCCGGACGCTGGCTACACCTTC. It encodes CASRDSPDAGYTF.

This rearrangement joins TRBV27 to TRBJ1-5; D not certain. This CDR3 region has 13 residues. V was pared by 3 bases and J by 3 bases, with 6 bases between. Germline V gene sequence: CDR1 MNHEY, CDR2 SMNVEV (reference sequence). CDR3 loop: CASSFDYNQPQHF. The CDR3 nucleotides read TGTGCCAGCAGTTTCGATTACAATCAGCCCCAGCATTTT.

The rearrangement joins TRBV24-1 to TRBJ2-2; 11 nucleotides line up with TRBD2. V shed 8 bases, J shed 1 base, and the junction held 5 bases outside the gene matches. Germline V gene data show CDR1 as KGHDR and CDR2 as SFDVKD. The CDR3 is made up of 16 amino acids. The CDR3 protein is CATTTGTSGNTGELFF. The CDR3, as DNA: TGTGCCACCACCACCGGGACTAGCGGGAACACCGGGGAGCTGTTTTTT.

The chain joins TRBV28 to TRBJ1-6; possibly TRBD1 for D (5 bases). V shed 8 bases and J shed 10 bases, with 18 bases lying between them. The germline V gene encodes CDR1 MDHEN and CDR2 SYDVKM. The CDR3 spans 14 residues. CDR3 region: CASAAGGSGSPLHF. CDR3 bases: TGTGCCAGCGCGGCGGGGGGGAGCGGCTCACCCCTCCACTTT.

The rearrangement uses TRBV11-2 and TRBJ2-3; no definite D call. Germline lookup yields CDR1 SGHAT and CDR2 FQNNGV. CDR3 length: 15 amino acids. With 4 bases removed from V and 2 bases from J, the gap between germline ends came to 13 bases. The CDR3 region is CASSYAPRATDTQYF. CDR3 nucleotides: TGTGCCAGCAGCTACGCGCCGCGTGCCACAGATACGCAGTATTTT. Variable domain in full (rest from reference TRBV11-2 and TRBJ2-3): EAGVAQSPRYKIIEKRQSVAFWCNPISGHATLYWYQQILGQGPKLLIQFQNNGVVDDSQLPKDRFSAERLKGVDSTLKIQPAKLEDSAVYLCASSYAPRATDTQYFGPGTRLTVL.

CDR3 nucleotides: TGTGCCAGCAGCTATGTGGGTGCAGATACGCAGTATTTT. Residues: CASSYVGADTQYF. The chain has TRBV7-2 and TRBJ2-3; no firm D call. The length of the CDR3 is 13 residues. Looked up from germline, CDR1 is SGHTA and CDR2 is FQGNSA. Trimming took 4 bases from V and 4 from J, leaving 9 bases between them.

V usage is TRBV9 and J usage is TRBJ1-1, with D possibly matching TRBD1 (5 bases). Looked up from germline, CDR1 is SGDLS and CDR2 is YYNGEE. Trimming took off 6 bases at V and 0 bases at J, with 12 bases between the two ends. This CDR3 spans 14 amino acids. CDR3: CASTRGLLNTEAFF. The CDR3 bases are TGTGCCAGCACCCGGGGACTCCTGAACACTGAAGCTTTCTTT.

CDR3 residues: CASSFTITNEKLFF. CDR3 sequence (DNA): TGTGCCAGCAGTTTCACGATTACAAATGAAAAACTGTTTTTT. The genes are TRBV27 and TRBJ1-4; D gene unclear. Germline-derived CDR1 and CDR2 are MNHEY and SMNVEV (reference sequence). V lost 3 bases to trimming and J lost 5 bases, with 10 bases between them. The CDR3 covers 14 residues.

The V gene is TRBV19, the J gene TRBJ1-1; D is uncertain. CDR1 is LNHDA and CDR2 is SQIVND in the germline V gene (reference sequence). The V end lost 1 base, the J end lost 1 base, and 7 bases lay between the germline ends. CDR3 length: 14 residues. CDR3: CASSIAPGNTEAFF. DNA for the CDR3: TGTGCCAGTAGTATAGCGCCAGGGAACACTGAAGCTTTCTTT.

Only a few counts were recorded for this clone. Here the CDR3 DNA reads TGTGCCAGCAGGGTCCAATGGGGCTACACCTTC. Translation gives CASRVQWGYTF. This chain connects TRBV28 to TRBJ1-2; no firm D call. Germline CDR1 MDHEN, CDR2 SYDVKM. V lost 6 bases and J lost 8, with 10 bases in between. This CDR3 has 11 amino acids.

The V gene is TRBV7-2, the J gene TRBJ1-5; D is unresolved. The V end lost 2 bases, the J end lost 11 bases, and 16 bases lay between the germline ends. Germline V gives CDR1 SGHTA, CDR2 FQGNSA. The CDR3 has 14 amino acids. Here the CDR3 DNA reads TGTGCCAGCAGCTTAAAGGGTAAGGGATCAGCCCAGCATTTT. This codes for CASSLKGKGSAQHF.

The rearrangement uses TRBV12-3 or TRBV12-4 and TRBJ2-1; a possible D gene is TRBD2 (5 bases). Trimming left V 4 bases short and J 12 bases short, with 13 bases between. The length of the CDR3 is 12 residues. CDR3 DNA sequence: TGTGCCAGCAGTTCGGGGTTACGAGGGCAGTTCTTC. It specifies CASSSGLRGQFF.

The genes are TRBV9 and TRBJ2-3, with 10 bases lining up with TRBD2. The V gene's germline CDR1 is SGDLS and CDR2 YYNGEE. V shed 2 bases and J 4 bases; nucleotides not matched to a gene: 7. The CDR3 loop spans 16 amino acids. The CDR3 sequence: CASSVSSGRGSDTQYF. CDR3 nucleotides: TGTGCCAGCAGCGTCTCTAGCGGGAGAGGGTCAGATACGCAGTATTTT.

The CDR3 DNA sequence: TGTGCCATCAGTTCCCTCGGCGATGAAGCTTTCTTT. Translated, it gives CAISSLGDEAFF. This chain joins TRBV10-3 and TRBJ1-1; no clear D gene. The V gene lost 5 bases and the J gene lost 7 bases, with 11 bases spanning the gap. Germline V gives CDR1 ENHRY, CDR2 SYGVKD. The CDR3 has 12 amino acids.

The rearrangement joins TRBV19 to TRBJ2-1, with a possible D match to TRBD2 (6 bases). Trimming pared 7 bases from V and 5 bases from J, leaving 18 bases between. The CDR3 is made up of 15 amino acids. Germline loops: CDR1 LNHDA, CDR2 SQIVND (reference sequence). The chain's CDR3 is CASTPGRGLNNEQFF. CDR3 coding DNA: TGTGCCAGTACCCCAGGGCGGGGATTAAACAATGAGCAGTTCTTC.

The V and J genes are TRBV7-6 and TRBJ1-6; 7 bases fit TRBD1. The germline V gene encodes CDR1 SGHVS and CDR2 FNYEAQ. The ends lost 5 bases at V and 9 bases at J; junction bases unmatched: 1. The CDR3 extends over 12 amino acids. The CDR3 here is CASSHRGSPLHF. The DNA of the CDR3 is TGTGCCAGCAGCCACAGGGGTTCACCCCTCCACTTT.

The chain employs TRBV9 and TRBJ1-2, with TRBD1 matching 11 bases. The CDR3 loop spans 15 amino acids. J gave up 8 bases and V 3 bases, and 9 bases lay outside the gene matches. Germline V gives CDR1 SGDLS, CDR2 YYNGEE. DNA for the CDR3: TGTGCCAGCAGCGCTCTCGGGACAGGGGGGTCCGGCTACACCTTC. Encoded protein: CASSALGTGGSGYTF.

This clone was picked up many times. The chain recombines TRBV11-3 with TRBJ2-3; D ambiguous. Trimming stripped 5 bases from V and 5 bases from J, with 14 bases between. Germline V gene lookup returns CDR1 SGHNT and CDR2 YENEEA. The CDR3 totals 14 residues. The CDR3 bases are TGTGCCAGCAGCCCAGAACCCGGTGGAGATACGCAGTATTTT. Protein: CASSPEPGGDTQYF. Full variable domain (rest looked up from reference TRBV11-3 and TRBJ2-3): EAGVVQSPRYKIIEKKQPVAFWCNPISGHNTLYWYLQNLGQGPELLIRYENEEAVDDSQLPKDRFSAERLKGVDSTLKIQPAELGDSAVYLCASSPEPGGDTQYFGPGTRLTVL.

The V call is TRBV11-3, the J call TRBJ1-2; 7 nucleotides agree with TRBD1. The length of the CDR3 is 17 residues. Trimming took 0 bases from V and 5 from J; bases not matched to a gene: 12. Germline assignment: CDR1 SGHNT and CDR2 YENEEA. CDR3 protein: CASSLDPGRGSTYGYTF. CDR3 sequence (DNA): TGTGCCAGCAGCTTAGATCCGGGCAGGGGGTCGACATATGGCTACACCTTC. Full variable domain (outside the CDR3, taken from reference TRBV11-3 and TRBJ1-2): EAGVVQSPRYKIIEKKQPVAFWCNPISGHNTLYWYLQNLGQGPELLIRYENEEAVDDSQLPKDRFSAERLKGVDSTLKIQPAELGDSAVYLCASSLDPGRGSTYGYTFGSGTRLTVV.

The chain joins TRBV30 to TRBJ2-2, with 10 nucleotides matching TRBD2. The germline V gene encodes CDR1 GTSNPN and CDR2 SVGIG (reference sequence). V trimming: 2 bases; J trimming: 4 bases; junction bases outside the gene matches: 10. CDR3 length: 17 residues. The CDR3 bases are TGTGCCTGGAGTAGGCAGGGGGCTAGCGGGAGCACCGGGGAGCTGTTTTTT. As protein: CAWSRQGASGSTGELFF. The full variable domain, its missing parts supplied by reference TRBV30 and TRBJ2-2, is SQTIHQWPATLVQPVGSPLSLECTVEGTSNPNLYWYRQAAGRGLQLLFYSVGIGQISSEVPQNLSASRPQDRQFILSSKKLLLSDSGFYLCAWSRQGASGSTGELFFGEGSRLTVL.

The V gene is TRBV27, the J gene TRBJ1-2; 7 bases are shared with TRBD1. Germline CDR1 MNHEY, CDR2 SMNVEV (reference sequence). The trim removed 2 bases at V and 5 bases at J, leaving 17 bases unmatched. The CDR3 extends over 18 amino acids. Here the CDR3 reads CASSLNGAGGGLGYGYTF. CDR3 nucleotides: TGTGCCAGCAGTTTAAATGGGGCAGGGGGTGGTCTCGGATATGGCTACACCTTC.

V gene TRBV3-1 (or the pseudogene TRBV3-2) combines with J gene TRBJ1-1, with D unclear. Trimming cost V 2 bases and J 0 bases, with 4 bases left between them. This CDR3 comprises 13 residues. CDR1 and CDR2 from the germline V gene are LGHDT and YNNKEL (reference sequence). This CDR3 is CASSQIMNTEAFF. CDR3 sequence (DNA): TGTGCCAGCAGCCAAATAATGAACACTGAAGCTTTCTTT.